This T cell receptor beta chain was retrieved from a study of OX40 agonist ivuxolimab in advanced cancers. For the study at large: A mean age of roughly 66 years, range about 20 to 79, was recorded, and around 85% were male.

Using immunoSEQ multiplex PCR, the repertoire was profiled, and TCRdb retains in-frame clones only, with some absent. The data contain roughly 45,000 clones, around 79% of them singletons. The germline gives CDR1 SEHNR, CDR2 FQNEAQ (reference sequence). Between the trimmed V and J ends, which lost 6 bases and 6 bases, there was a span of 14 bases. The CDR3 runs to 13 residues. Sequencing was performed on CD4+ or CD8+ T cells sorted from blood, taken in a trial of the OX40 agonist ivuxolimab. This chain joins TRBV7-9 and TRBJ1-1, with D possibly being TRBD1 (5 bases). The TCR sequence derives from an adult with an advanced solid tumor such as melanoma, head and neck, liver or kidney cancer. The CDR3 loop reads CASSPPQGPEAFF. The CDR3 DNA reads as TGTGCCAGCAGTCCTCCCCAGGGTCCTGAAGCTTTCTTT. Together with reference TRBV7-9 and TRBJ1-1, the CDR3 gives the full variable domain: DTGVSQNPRHKITKRGQNVTFRCDPISEHNRLYWYRQTLGQGPEFLTYFQNEAQLEKSRLLSDRFSAERPKGSFSTLEIQRTEQGDSAMYLCASSPPQGPEAFFGQGTRLTVV.